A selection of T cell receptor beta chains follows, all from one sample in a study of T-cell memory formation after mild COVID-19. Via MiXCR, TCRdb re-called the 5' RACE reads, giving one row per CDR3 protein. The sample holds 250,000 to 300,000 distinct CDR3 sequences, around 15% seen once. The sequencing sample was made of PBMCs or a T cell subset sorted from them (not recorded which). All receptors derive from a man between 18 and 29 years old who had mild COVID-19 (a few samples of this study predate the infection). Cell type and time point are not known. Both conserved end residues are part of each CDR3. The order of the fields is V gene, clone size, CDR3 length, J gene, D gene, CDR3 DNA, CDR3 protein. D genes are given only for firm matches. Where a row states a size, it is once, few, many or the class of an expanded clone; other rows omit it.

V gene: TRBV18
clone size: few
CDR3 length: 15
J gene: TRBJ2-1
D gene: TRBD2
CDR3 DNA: TGTGCCAGCTCACCAGGAACGGGGGGGCCGATTGAGCAGTTCTTC
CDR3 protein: CASSPGTGGPIEQFF

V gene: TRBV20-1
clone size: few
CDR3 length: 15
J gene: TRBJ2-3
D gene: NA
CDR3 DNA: TGCAGTGCTAGAGAACGGGGGCCTTCCACAGATACGCAGTATTTT
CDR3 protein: CSARERGPSTDTQYF

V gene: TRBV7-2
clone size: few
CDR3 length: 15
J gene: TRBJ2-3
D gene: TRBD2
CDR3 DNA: TGTGCCAGCAGCTTTATAGCGGGGGGGCCCGGTACGCAGTATTTT
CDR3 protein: CASSFIAGGPGTQYF

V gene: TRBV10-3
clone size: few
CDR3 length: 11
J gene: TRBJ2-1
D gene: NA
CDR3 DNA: TGTGCCACGCTAGCTGCCGATGAGCAGTTCTTC
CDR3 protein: CATLAADEQFF

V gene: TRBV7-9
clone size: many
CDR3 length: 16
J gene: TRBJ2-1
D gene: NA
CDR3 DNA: TGTGCCAGCAGCTCCCAGGGGGGGAGCTCCTACAATGAGCAGTTCTTC
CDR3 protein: CASSSQGGSSYNEQFF

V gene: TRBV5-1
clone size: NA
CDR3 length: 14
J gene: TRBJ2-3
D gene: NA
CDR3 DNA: TGCGCCAGCACCCCGTCCGGGGCGTTAGATACGCAGTATTTT
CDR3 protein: CASTPSGALDTQYF

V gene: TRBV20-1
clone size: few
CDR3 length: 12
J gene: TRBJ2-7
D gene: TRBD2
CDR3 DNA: TGCAGTGCTAGACAGGGAGGGTACGAGCAGTACTTC
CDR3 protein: CSARQGGYEQYF

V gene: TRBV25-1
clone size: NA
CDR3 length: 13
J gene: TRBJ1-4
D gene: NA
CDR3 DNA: TGTGCCAGCGAATCGGGGCACATTAACAAACTGTTTTTT
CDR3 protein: CASESGHINKLFF

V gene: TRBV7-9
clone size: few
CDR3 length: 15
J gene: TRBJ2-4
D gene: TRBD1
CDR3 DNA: TGTGCCAGCAGCTCCGACAGGGACGCCAAAAACATTCAGTACTTC
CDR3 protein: CASSSDRDAKNIQYF

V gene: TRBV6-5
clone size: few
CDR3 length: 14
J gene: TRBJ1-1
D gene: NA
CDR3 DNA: TGTGCCAGCAGTCGGGGACAAGAGAACACTGAAGCTTTCTTT
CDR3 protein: CASSRGQENTEAFF

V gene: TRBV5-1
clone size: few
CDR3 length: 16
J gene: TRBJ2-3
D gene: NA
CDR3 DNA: TGCGCCAGCAGCTTGGTGAGGGTGGGCCCCACAGATACGCAGTATTTT
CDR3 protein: CASSLVRVGPTDTQYF

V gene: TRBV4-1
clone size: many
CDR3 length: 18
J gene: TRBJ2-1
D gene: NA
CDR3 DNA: TGCGCCAGCAGCCAAGGGGTTACCGGGGGGCCCAAAACCAATGAGCAGTTCTTC
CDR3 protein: CASSQGVTGGPKTNEQFF

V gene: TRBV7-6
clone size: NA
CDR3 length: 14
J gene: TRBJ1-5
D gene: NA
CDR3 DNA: TGTGCCAGCAGCTTGGGACACCCCAATCAGCCCCAGCATTTT
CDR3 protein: CASSLGHPNQPQHF

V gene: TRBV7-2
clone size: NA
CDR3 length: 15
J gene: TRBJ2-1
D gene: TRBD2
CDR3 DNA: TGTGCCAGCAGCTCTAGGGCGGGGGCCTACAATGAGCAGTTCTTC
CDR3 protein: CASSSRAGAYNEQFF

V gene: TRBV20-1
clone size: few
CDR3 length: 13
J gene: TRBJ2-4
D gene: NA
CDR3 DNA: TGCAGTGGCGTGCTGGGGGGCAAAAACATTCAGTACTTC
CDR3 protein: CSGVLGGKNIQYF

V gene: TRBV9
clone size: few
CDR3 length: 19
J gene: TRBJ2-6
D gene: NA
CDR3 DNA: TGTGCCAGCAGCGTAGATCTCAGTCCGGGGGTCTCTGGGGCCAACGTCCTGACTTTC
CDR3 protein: CASSVDLSPGVSGANVLTF